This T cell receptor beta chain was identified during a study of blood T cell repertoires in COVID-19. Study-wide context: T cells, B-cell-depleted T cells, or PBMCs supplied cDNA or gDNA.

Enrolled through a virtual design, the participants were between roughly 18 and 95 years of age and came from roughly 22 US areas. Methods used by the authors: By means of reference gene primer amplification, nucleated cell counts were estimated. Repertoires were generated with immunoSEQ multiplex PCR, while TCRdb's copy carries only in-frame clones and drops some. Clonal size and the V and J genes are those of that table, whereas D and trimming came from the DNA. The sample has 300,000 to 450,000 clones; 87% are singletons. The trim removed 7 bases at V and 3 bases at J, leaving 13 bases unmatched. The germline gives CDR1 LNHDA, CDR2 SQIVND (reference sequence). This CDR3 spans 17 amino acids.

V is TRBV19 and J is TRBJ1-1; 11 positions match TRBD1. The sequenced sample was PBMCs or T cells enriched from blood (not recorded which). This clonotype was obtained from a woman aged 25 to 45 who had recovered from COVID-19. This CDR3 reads CASTPFGQGARDTEAFF. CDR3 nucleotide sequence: TGTGCCAGTACCCCTTTCGGACAGGGGGCGCGGGACACTGAAGCTTTCTTT.